Following are 9 T cell receptor beta chains from one sample sequenced in a study of blood T cells in healthy people across ages. For the second PCR, which ran for about 6 to 12 cycles, a sample-barcoded 5' primer and a J-beta primer mix were used. TCRdb reprocessed the 5' RACE reads with MiXCR, giving one entry per CDR3 protein. The sample lists 600,000 to 800,000 distinct CDR3 sequences; approximately 21% were seen once. The source material was blood. These receptors all stem from a man in his sixties or seventies in good health.

This clonotype was picked up a small number of times. The chain combines TRBV20-1 with TRBJ2-5; 7 bases match TRBD2. With V trimmed by 3 bases and J by 2 bases, 6 bases remained unmatched. The CDR3 totals 14 residues. Germline V lookup: CDR1 DFQATT, CDR2 SNEGSKA (reference sequence). DNA of the CDR3: TGCAGTGCTAGCGGGGAGGGTAAACAAGAGACCCAGTACTTC. Residues: CSASGEGKQETQYF.

The chain recombines TRBV5-1 with TRBJ1-1; TRBD1 aligns across 9 bases. The length of the CDR3 is 14 residues. Germline V lookup: CDR1 SGHRS, CDR2 YFSETQ. The V segment lost 4 bases and the J segment 5 bases; nucleotides outside the gene matches: 6. CDR3 protein: CASSLGQGKTEAFF. DNA for the CDR3: TGCGCCAGCAGCCTGGGACAGGGAAAGACTGAAGCTTTCTTT.

Details on this clonotype: An end of the junction does not agree with germline; a read error may underlie this. DNA of the CDR3: TGTGCCAGCAGCTACTCACGAACTAGCGGGGACCTCACAGATACGCAGTATTTT. Protein product: CASSYSRTSGDLTDTQYF. The chain links TRBV6-2 or TRBV6-3 to TRBJ2-3, with 10 bases identical to TRBD2. The CDR3 runs 18 residues. Germline CDR1 and CDR2: MNHEY and SVGEGT.

This clonotype was seen a few times. The chain combines TRBV5-5 with TRBJ2-2, with D perhaps matching TRBD1 (8 bases). V was pared by 4 bases and J by 5 bases, with 24 bases between. Germline V gene sequence: CDR1 SGHKS, CDR2 YYEKEE (reference sequence). This CDR3 has 18 amino acids. The CDR3 coding sequence is TGTGCCAGCAGCCGCGCTCTGGCAGGGGGCGGGGGAACCGGGGAGCTGTTTTTT. Translated: CASSRALAGGGGTGELFF.

V usage is TRBV2 and J usage is TRBJ1-5, with D possibly TRBD1 on 5 matching bases. V lost 4 bases to trimming and J lost 7 bases, with 14 bases between them. The germline V gene has CDR1 SNHLY and CDR2 FYNNEI. The CDR3 covers 14 residues. In DNA form, the CDR3 reads TGTGCCAGCAGTGTTAGGTTGGGGGACCAGCCCCAGCATTTT. Protein sequence: CASSVRLGDQPQHF.

Notes on this clonotype: At one end, the junction sequence differs from germline, possibly due to a read error. The gene calls are TRBV9 and TRBJ1-4; no clear D gene. Germline V lookup: CDR1 SGDLS, CDR2 YYNGEE. The CDR3 has 15 amino acids. DNA of the CDR3: TGTGCCAGCAGCGCTTCGGGAGCAACAAATGAAAAACTGTTTTTT. The encoded protein is CASSASGATNEKLFF.

This clonotype has more than one count but fewer than ten. This sequence joins TRBV6-1 and TRBJ2-1, with 7 nucleotides matching TRBD1. The CDR3 contains 15 residues. Germline values: CDR1 MNHNS, CDR2 SASEGT. J gave up 12 bases and V 5 bases, and 16 bases lay outside the gene matches. The chain's CDR3 is CASSPQRLERQGQFF. In nucleotides, the CDR3 is TGTGCCAGCAGTCCACAGCGATTAGAGCGACAGGGGCAGTTCTTC.

This sequence joins TRBV5-1 and TRBJ2-3, with 10 bases matching TRBD1. With 7 bases clipped from V and 2 bases from J, the junction kept 7 bases outside the gene matches. Germline V gene lookup returns CDR1 SGHRS and CDR2 YFSETQ. The CDR3 extends over 15 amino acids. This CDR3 reads CASWSGTGDTDTQYF. CDR3 nucleotide sequence: TGCGCCAGCTGGTCCGGGACAGGGGACACAGATACGCAGTATTTT.

The rearrangement uses TRBV5-4 and TRBJ2-5, with TRBD1 as a possible D gene (6 bases). The CDR3 length is 15 residues. V lost 0 bases and J lost 4, with 13 bases in between. Germline CDR1 and CDR2: SGHNT and YYREEE (reference sequence). CDR3 region: CASSLVGASRETQYF. Here the CDR3 DNA reads TGTGCCAGCAGCTTGGTGGGGGCTTCTCGAGAGACCCAGTACTTC.